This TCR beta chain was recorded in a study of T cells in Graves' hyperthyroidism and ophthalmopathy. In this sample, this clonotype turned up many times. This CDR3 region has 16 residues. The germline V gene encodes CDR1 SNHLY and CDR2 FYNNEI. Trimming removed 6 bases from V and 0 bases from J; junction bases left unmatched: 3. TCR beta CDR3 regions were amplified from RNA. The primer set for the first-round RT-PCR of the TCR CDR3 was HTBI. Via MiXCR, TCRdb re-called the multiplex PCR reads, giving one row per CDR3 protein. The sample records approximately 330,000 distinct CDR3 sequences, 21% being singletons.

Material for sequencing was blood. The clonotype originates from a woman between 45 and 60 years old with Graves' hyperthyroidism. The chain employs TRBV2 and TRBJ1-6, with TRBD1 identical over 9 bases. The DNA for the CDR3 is TGTGCCAGCAGGGACAGGGGTCCCTCCTATAATTCACCCCTCCACTTT. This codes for CASRDRGPSYNSPLHF.